What follows are 28 T cell receptor beta chains derived from one specimen sequenced in a study of T cells after yellow fever vaccination. One entry per CDR3 protein, called by TCRdb with MiXCR from the 5' RACE reads. The data contain a few hundred thousand distinct CDR3 sequences, 6.9% of them singletons. Sequences were derived from CD4+ T cells sorted from PBMCs, sampled 15 days after the yellow fever booster vaccination. These receptors originate from a man in his thirties or forties who received the YFV17D yellow fever vaccine.

This clonotype has just a few counts. The rearrangement joins TRBV5-1 to TRBJ2-7; D call uncertain. The germline V gene has CDR1 SGHRS and CDR2 YFSETQ. The CDR3 spans 13 residues. V lost 3 bases to trimming and J lost 0 bases, with 7 bases between them. This chain's CDR3 is CASSWQSSYEQYF. The CDR3 DNA is TGCGCCAGCAGCTGGCAGAGCTCCTACGAGCAGTACTTC.

This clonotype was observed a handful of times. The J gene is TRBJ2-1, the V gene TRBV19; 10 bases map to TRBD2. There are 13 residues in the CDR3. From germline, CDR1 is LNHDA and CDR2 SQIVND (reference sequence). V lost 9 bases, J lost 8 bases, and 7 bases stayed unmatched. The CDR3 spells CARGTSVCDEQFF. The CDR3 DNA follows: TGTGCCAGGGGGACTAGCGTTTGTGATGAGCAGTTCTTC.

The J gene is TRBJ1-4, the V gene TRBV6-1; 10 bases fit TRBD1. Trimming removed 6 bases from V and 8 bases from J; junction bases left unmatched: 9. Germline assignment: CDR1 MNHNS and CDR2 SASEGT. CDR3 length: 15 residues. The CDR3 sequence is CASRRDRGAGEKLFF. The DNA for the CDR3 is TGTGCCAGCAGGCGGGACAGGGGCGCGGGAGAAAAACTGTTTTTT.

The rearrangement uses TRBV19 and TRBJ2-1; possibly TRBD2 for D (6 bases). The CDR3 totals 14 residues. The V and J ends lost 4 bases and 2 bases respectively, with 9 bases between them. Germline V gives CDR1 LNHDA, CDR2 SQIVND (reference sequence). The CDR3 DNA sequence: TGTGCCAGTAGTAGGGCGGGAACCTACAATGAGCAGTTCTTC. It specifies CASSRAGTYNEQFF.

This clonotype has just a few counts. V and J are TRBV7-2 and TRBJ2-5, with TRBD1 as a possible D gene (5 bases). Deletions cut 4 bases from V and 9 bases from J, with 15 bases between. The CDR3 extends over 13 amino acids. Per the germline V gene, CDR1 is SGHTA and CDR2 is FQGNSA. As DNA, the CDR3 is TGTGCCAGCAGCTCAGTATCACCCAGGGCCCAGTACTTC. Translation: CASSSVSPRAQYF.

This clonotype was detected only a few times. The chain combines TRBV5-1 with TRBJ2-1, with D possibly TRBD2 on 5 matching bases. The length of the CDR3 is 12 residues. Germline V CDR1 and CDR2: SGHRS, YFSETQ. V lost 1 base, J lost 9 bases, and 8 bases lay in between. In DNA form, the CDR3 reads TGCGCCAGCAGCTTGACTAGAGTTGAGCAGTTCTTC. Translation gives CASSLTRVEQFF. The full variable domain, in which reference TRBV5-1 and TRBJ2-1 provide the parts outside the CDR3, is KAGVTQTPRYLIKTRGQQVTLSCSPISGHRSVSWYQQTPGQGLQFLFEYFSETQRNKGNFPGRFSGRQFSNSRSEMNVSTLELGDSALYLCASSLTRVEQFFGPGTRLTVL.

The chain joins TRBV29-1 to TRBJ2-6; D is uncertain. This CDR3 is 15 amino acids long. Germline CDR1 is SQVTM and CDR2 is ANQGSEA. V dropped 7 bases and J dropped 0 bases, with 13 bases sitting between them. The CDR3 nucleotides are TGCAGCGCGAACGACCCTGGCTCTGGGGCCAACGTCCTGACTTTC. Translating gives CSANDPGSGANVLTF.

The sample holds many counts of this clonotype. The rearrangement links TRBV7-2 to TRBJ1-1; D is possibly TRBD1 (6 bases). Germline V gene lookup returns CDR1 SGHTA and CDR2 FQGNSA. Trimming removed 1 base from V and 5 bases from J, with 11 bases in between. The CDR3 sequence is 14 residues long. The CDR3 is CASSLDRVGTEAFF. DNA for the CDR3: TGTGCCAGCAGCTTAGACAGGGTGGGAACTGAAGCTTTCTTT.

The chain combines TRBV7-2 with TRBJ2-7; D perhaps matches TRBD2 (7 bases). The V gene's germline CDR1 is SGHTA and CDR2 FQGNSA. The CDR3 is 17 amino acids. Trimming took off 5 bases at V and 0 bases at J, with 20 bases between the two ends. CDR3 in amino acids: CASSPKEGGGGSYEQYF. CDR3 coding DNA: TGTGCCAGCAGCCCTAAGGAGGGGGGCGGGGGCTCCTACGAGCAGTACTTC.

This clonotype has just a few counts. V usage is TRBV20-1 and J usage is TRBJ2-7; D unclear. The germline V and J ends were trimmed by 5 bases and 0 bases, with 8 bases remaining between them. Germline V gives CDR1 DFQATT, CDR2 SNEGSKA (reference sequence). CDR3 size: 12 residues. CDR3 bases: TGCAGTGCTGCGTCCCCCTCCTACGAGCAGTACTTC. The encoded protein is CSAASPSYEQYF.

V gene TRBV11-2 combines with J gene TRBJ2-3; 12 bases match TRBD2. J was trimmed by 0 bases and V by 5 bases; bases with no gene match: 9. Germline V lookup: CDR1 SGHAT, CDR2 FQNNGV. This CDR3 comprises 18 residues. CDR3 loop: CASSRTSGRFPSTDTQYF. The CDR3 DNA sequence: TGTGCCAGCAGCCGTACTAGCGGGAGGTTCCCGAGCACAGATACGCAGTATTTT.

Many counts were recorded for this clonotype. The rearrangement links TRBV10-3 to TRBJ1-2, with D unclear. CDR3 length: 12 amino acids. V was shortened by 8 bases and J by 8 bases, with 15 bases between the two germline ends. The germline V gene has CDR1 ENHRY and CDR2 SYGVKD. This CDR3 is CAIGGFRGGYTF. The DNA for the CDR3 is TGTGCCATCGGTGGATTCCGAGGCGGCTACACCTTC.

The V gene is TRBV20-1, the J gene TRBJ1-5; TRBD1 is a possible D gene (5 bases). Trimming cost V 7 bases and J 3 bases, with 10 bases left between them. Germline V gene lookup returns CDR1 DFQATT and CDR2 SNEGSKA (reference sequence). This CDR3 comprises 12 residues. The CDR3 sequence is CSGGRLNQPQHF. CDR3 in DNA: TGCAGTGGGGGGAGACTCAATCAGCCCCAGCATTTT.

Concerning this clonotype itself: Since a much larger clone is just one base distant, this may be a read error. The V call is TRBV7-6, the J call TRBJ2-1; 10 bases are shared with TRBD2. Unmatched junction bases numbered 10, after V lost 2 bases and J lost 6 bases. This CDR3 comprises 17 residues. CDR1 SGHVS and CDR2 FNYEAQ come from the germline V gene. The CDR3 nucleotides read TGTGCCAGCAGCTTATTTCCCCCCGCTAGCGGGAGCAATGAGCAGTTCTTC. Translated: CASSLFPPASGSNEQFF.

In its sample, this clonotype was seen a few times. V gene TRBV7-2 combines with J gene TRBJ2-5; D is perhaps TRBD1 (6 bases). Germline V gene sequence: CDR1 SGHTA, CDR2 FQGNSA. The CDR3 covers 16 residues. The germline V and J ends were trimmed by 0 bases and 4 bases, with 15 bases remaining between them. CDR3 protein: CASSLAGRGWGETQYF. CDR3 DNA sequence: TGTGCCAGCAGCTTAGCTGGCAGGGGCTGGGGAGAGACCCAGTACTTC. Based on the CDR3 plus reference TRBV7-2 and TRBJ2-5, the full variable domain is GAGVSQSPSNKVTEKGKDVELRCDPISGHTALYWYRQSLGQGLEFLIYFQGNSAPDKSGLPSDRFSAERTGGSVSTLTIQRTQQEDSAVYLCASSLAGRGWGETQYFGPGTRLLVL.

Worth noting for this clonotype: A read error may account for a junction end that differs from germline. The V gene is TRBV5-5, the J gene TRBJ2-5, with D unclear. CDR1 and CDR2 (germline): SGHKS, YYEKEE (reference sequence). This CDR3 has 15 amino acids. In nucleotides, the CDR3 is TGTGTCAGCAGCCTAAACAGAATGCCCCAAGAGACCCAGTACTTC. Encoded protein: CVSSLNRMPQETQYF.

This clonotype has more than one count but fewer than ten. The chain links TRBV7-2 to TRBJ2-3; no clear D. Deletions cut 6 bases from V and 2 bases from J, with 12 bases between. The CDR3 is 14 amino acids. Germline V gene lookup returns CDR1 SGHTA and CDR2 FQGNSA. The CDR3 sequence is CASSRNGPTDTQYF. As DNA, the CDR3 is TGTGCCAGCAGTCGAAATGGGCCCACAGATACGCAGTATTTT. Supplemented by reference TRBV7-2 and TRBJ2-3, the full variable domain reads GAGVSQSPSNKVTEKGKDVELRCDPISGHTALYWYRQSLGQGLEFLIYFQGNSAPDKSGLPSDRFSAERTGGSVSTLTIQRTQQEDSAVYLCASSRNGPTDTQYFGPGTRLTVL.

In its sample, this clonotype was seen many times. The chain recombines TRBV12-3 or TRBV12-4 with TRBJ1-1; D not resolved. Trimming left V 3 bases short and J 3 bases short, with 8 bases between. The CDR3 is 13 residues long. Here the CDR3 reads CASSFNEDTEAFF. The CDR3 DNA follows: TGTGCCAGCAGTTTTAATGAAGACACTGAAGCTTTCTTT.

The chain employs TRBV6-2 or TRBV6-3 and TRBJ2-1; D uncertain. Deletions cut 1 base from V and 7 bases from J, with 14 bases between. From germline, CDR1 is MNHEY and CDR2 SVGEGT. There are 15 residues in the CDR3. The CDR3 loop is CASSYLGSPWNEQFF. As DNA, the CDR3 is TGTGCCAGCAGTTACTTAGGATCCCCCTGGAATGAGCAGTTCTTC.

This clonotype was counted between two and nine times. The chain links TRBV27 to TRBJ2-1, with 8 bases aligning to TRBD1. After removal of 8 bases from V and 4 bases from J, the junction contained 13 bases not matched to a gene. The CDR3 contains 16 residues. Germline CDR1 is MNHEY and CDR2 is SMNVEV (reference sequence). The CDR3 DNA reads TGTGCCAGCCGCAAACAAGGGACAGGATATTACAATGAGCAGTTCTTC. This translates into CASRKQGTGYYNEQFF.

This clonotype was seen a handful of times. Compared with germline, one end of the junction differs, possibly owing to a read error. The chain couples TRBV28 to TRBJ2-7; maybe TRBD2 (6 bases). Germline CDR1 MDHEN, CDR2 SYDVKM. CDR3 length: 11 residues. This CDR3 reads CASSQMGRGFF. CDR3 coding DNA: TGTGCCAGCAGCCAAATGGGGCGGGGCTTCTTC.

This clonotype was detected a few times. The rearrangement links TRBV12-3 or TRBV12-4 to TRBJ2-7; 11 bases map to TRBD2. This CDR3 has 15 residues. V shed 2 bases, J shed 2 bases, and the junction held 2 bases outside the gene matches. The CDR3 DNA sequence: TGTGCCAGCAGTTTATCTAGCGGGGGGACCTACGAGCAGTACTTC. This gives the protein CASSLSSGGTYEQYF.

This clonotype has more than one count but fewer than ten. This chain links TRBV5-1 with TRBJ2-3; D unresolved. Germline V CDR1 and CDR2: SGHRS, YFSETQ. The CDR3 runs to 13 residues. With 1 base removed from V and 0 bases from J, the gap between germline ends came to 3 bases. This CDR3 is CASSLYSTDTQYF. CDR3 nucleotides: TGCGCCAGCAGCTTGTATAGCACAGATACGCAGTATTTT.

J is TRBJ2-5 and V is TRBV7-2; D remains unclear. The V end lost 9 bases, the J end lost 5 bases, and 16 bases lay between the germline ends. Germline CDR1 SGHTA, CDR2 FQGNSA. CDR3 length: 13 residues. CDR3 DNA: TGTGCCAGTAGCCAAAGGGTGTCCGAGACCCAGTACTTC. Residues: CASSQRVSETQYF.

To note about this clonotype: The junction does not match germline at one end; this may be a read error. The rearrangement uses TRBV5-1 and TRBJ2-7; 7 positions agree with TRBD1. This CDR3 region has 13 residues. Germline V lookup: CDR1 SGHRS, CDR2 YFSETQ. CDR3 sequence: CASRTGTEDELYF. CDR3 DNA: TGCGCCAGCCGGACCGGGACAGAAGACGAGCTGTACTTC.

The V gene is TRBV20-1, the J gene TRBJ1-6; TRBD1 agrees at 10 bases. CDR3 length: 13 residues. Trimming took 5 bases from V and 9 from J; bases not matched to a gene: 4. The germline gives CDR1 DFQATT, CDR2 SNEGSKA (reference sequence). The DNA for the CDR3 is TGCAGTGCTCGACAGGGGGCAGGTTCACCCCTCCACTTT. Translation: CSARQGAGSPLHF.

This clonotype was counted between two and nine times. V gene TRBV27 combines with J gene TRBJ2-7; D not certain. CDR3 length equals 13 residues. Germline V lookup: CDR1 MNHEY, CDR2 SMNVEV (reference sequence). Trimming shortened V by 8 bases and J by 0 bases, and 11 bases separated the two germline ends. CDR3 DNA: TGTGCCAGCCGAGACACCCGCTCCTACGAGCAGTACTTC. It is translated as CASRDTRSYEQYF.

In its sample, this clonotype was seen many times. The chain combines TRBV12-3 or TRBV12-4 with TRBJ2-7; no clear D. Trimming removed 4 bases from V and 3 bases from J, with 4 bases in between. The CDR3 loop spans 11 amino acids. CDR3 region: CASSSHYEQYF. The CDR3, as DNA: TGTGCCAGCAGTTCCCACTACGAGCAGTACTTC.